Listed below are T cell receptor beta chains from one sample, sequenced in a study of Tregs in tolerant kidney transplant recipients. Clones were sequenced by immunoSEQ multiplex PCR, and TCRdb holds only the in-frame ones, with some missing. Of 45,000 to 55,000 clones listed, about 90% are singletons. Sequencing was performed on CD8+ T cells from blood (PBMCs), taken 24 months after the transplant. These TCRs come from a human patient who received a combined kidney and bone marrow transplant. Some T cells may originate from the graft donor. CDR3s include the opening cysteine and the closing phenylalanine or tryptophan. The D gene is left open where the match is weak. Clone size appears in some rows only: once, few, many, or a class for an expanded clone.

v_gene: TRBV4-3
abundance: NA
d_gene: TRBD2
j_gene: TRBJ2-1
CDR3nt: TGCGCCAGCAGCCAAGATCCGCGCGGGGGGGGCATAGAGCAGTTCTTC
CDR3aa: CASSQDPRGGGIEQFF

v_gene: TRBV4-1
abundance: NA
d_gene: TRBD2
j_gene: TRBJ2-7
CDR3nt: TGCGCCAGCAGCCAAGAGAGCCTAGCGGGGGGGATCCTCTCGGGCGAGCAGTACTTC
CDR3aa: CASSQESLAGGILSGEQYF

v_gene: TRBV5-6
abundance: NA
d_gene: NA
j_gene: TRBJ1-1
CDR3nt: TGTGCCAGCAGCTTGGTGGGGCTACCGGCGAACACTGAAGCTTTCTTT
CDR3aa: CASSLVGLPANTEAFF

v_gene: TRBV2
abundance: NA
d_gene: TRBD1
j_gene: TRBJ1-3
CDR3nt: TGTGCCAGCAGTTGGGACAGCCTCGGGGCCTTCTCTGGAAACACCATATATTTT
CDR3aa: CASSWDSLGAFSGNTIYF

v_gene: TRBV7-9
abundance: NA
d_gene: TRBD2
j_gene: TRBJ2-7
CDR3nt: TGTGCCAGCAGCTTGGGACTAGCCGGGGAGCAGTACTTC
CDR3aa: CASSLGLAGEQYF

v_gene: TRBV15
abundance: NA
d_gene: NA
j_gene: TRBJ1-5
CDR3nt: TGTGCCACCAGCACCTTAAATCAGCCCCAGCATTTT
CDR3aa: CATSTLNQPQHF

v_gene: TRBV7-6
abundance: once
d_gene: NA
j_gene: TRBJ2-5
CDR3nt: TGTGCCAGCAGCTTATCCGGCGGACAAGAGACCCAGTACTTC
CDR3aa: CASSLSGGQETQYF

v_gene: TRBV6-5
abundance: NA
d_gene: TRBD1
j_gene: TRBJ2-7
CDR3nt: TGTGCCAGCAGTTACGACAGGGAGATCTACGAGCAGTACTTC
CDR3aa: CASSYDREIYEQYF

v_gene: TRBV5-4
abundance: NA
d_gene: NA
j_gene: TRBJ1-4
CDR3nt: TGTGCCAGCAGCAAAAGACAGGACAATGAAAAACTGTTTTTT
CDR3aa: CASSKRQDNEKLFF

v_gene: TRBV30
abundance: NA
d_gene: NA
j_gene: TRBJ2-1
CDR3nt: TGTGCCTGGACCCCGGGTAGCTCCAACAATGAGCAGTTCTTC
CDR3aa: CAWTPGSSNNEQFF

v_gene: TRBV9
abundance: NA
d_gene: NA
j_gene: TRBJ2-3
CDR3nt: TGTGCCAGCAGCGTAGAGGGGCCTCCAGATACGCAGTATTTT
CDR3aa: CASSVEGPPDTQYF

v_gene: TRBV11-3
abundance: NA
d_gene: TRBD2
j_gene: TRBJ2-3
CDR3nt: TGTGCCAGCAGAAAAATCGGACTAGCGGGAGATCGCACAGATACGCAGTATTTT
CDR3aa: CASRKIGLAGDRTDTQYF

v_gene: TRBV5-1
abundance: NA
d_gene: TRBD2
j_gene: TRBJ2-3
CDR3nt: TGCGCCAGCAGCCCTAGCGGCGGCACAGATACGCAGTATTTT
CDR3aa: CASSPSGGTDTQYF

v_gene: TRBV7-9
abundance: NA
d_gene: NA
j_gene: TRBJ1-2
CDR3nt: TGTGCCAGCAGCCTACCGGGACTTCATGGCTACACCTTC
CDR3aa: CASSLPGLHGYTF

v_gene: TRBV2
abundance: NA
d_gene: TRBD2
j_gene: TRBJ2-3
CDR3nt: TGTGCCAGCAGTGACCCCAGCGGGGTAACTAGCACAGATACGCAGTATTTT
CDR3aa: CASSDPSGVTSTDTQYF

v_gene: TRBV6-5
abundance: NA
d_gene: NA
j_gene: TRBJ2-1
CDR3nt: TGTGCCAGCAGTCATATTATAGCAAAGGAGCAGTTCTTC
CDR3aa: CASSHIIAKEQFF

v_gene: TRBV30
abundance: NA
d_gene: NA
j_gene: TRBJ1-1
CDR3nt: TGTGCCTGGGGTGAACAGGGAACTGAAGCTTTCTTT
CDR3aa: CAWGEQGTEAFF

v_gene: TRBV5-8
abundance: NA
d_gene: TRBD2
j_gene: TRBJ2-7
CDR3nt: TGTGCCAGCAGCTTGGGACTAGCGGGGGGCTACGAGCAGTACTTC
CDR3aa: CASSLGLAGGYEQYF

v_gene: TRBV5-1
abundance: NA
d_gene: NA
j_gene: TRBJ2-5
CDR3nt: TGCGCCAGCAGCTCCAGTGGAGGATCAGAGACCCAGTACTTC
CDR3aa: CASSSSGGSETQYF

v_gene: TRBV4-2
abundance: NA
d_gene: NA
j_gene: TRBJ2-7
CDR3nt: TGTGCCAGCAGCCCCGGGCGACTAGGCGACGAGCAGTACTTC
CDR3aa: CASSPGRLGDEQYF

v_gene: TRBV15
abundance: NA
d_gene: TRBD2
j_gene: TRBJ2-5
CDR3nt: TGTGCCACCAGCAGGGTTCCCTCACTAGCGGGGGGACCAAAAGAGACCCAGTACTTC
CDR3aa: CATSRVPSLAGGPKETQYF

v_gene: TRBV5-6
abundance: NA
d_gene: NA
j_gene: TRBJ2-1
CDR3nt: TGTGCCAGCAGCTTGGGCGGGTTTAACAATGAGCAGTTCTTC
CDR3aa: CASSLGGFNNEQFF

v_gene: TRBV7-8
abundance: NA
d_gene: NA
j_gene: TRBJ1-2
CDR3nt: TGTGCCAGCAGCGCAATGTCCGAGGCGGACTATGGCTACACCTTC
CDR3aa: CASSAMSEADYGYTF

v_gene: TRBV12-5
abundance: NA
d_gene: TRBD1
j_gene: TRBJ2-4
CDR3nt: TGTGCTAGTGGTTTGCTCCCCCGGGACAGCGGCGACATTCAGTACTTC
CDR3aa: CASGLLPRDSGDIQYF

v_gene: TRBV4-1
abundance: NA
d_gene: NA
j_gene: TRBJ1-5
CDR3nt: TGCGCCAGCAGCCAAGATATCGGTCAGCCCCAGCATTTT
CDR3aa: CASSQDIGQPQHF

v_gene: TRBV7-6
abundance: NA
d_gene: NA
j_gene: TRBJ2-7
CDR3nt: TGTGCCAGCAGCGGGGGAGACAGGTTAACCTACGAGCAGTACTTC
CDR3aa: CASSGGDRLTYEQYF

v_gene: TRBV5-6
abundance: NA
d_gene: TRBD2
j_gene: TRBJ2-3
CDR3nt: TGTGCCAGCAGCTTGCCCACTAGCGGGAGCACAGATACGCAGTATTTT
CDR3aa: CASSLPTSGSTDTQYF

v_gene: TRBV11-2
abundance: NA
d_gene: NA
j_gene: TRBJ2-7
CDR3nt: TGTGCCAGCAGCCACCAGGTCGTACTTACCCCCTCCTACGAGCAGTACTTC
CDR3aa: CASSHQVVLTPSYEQYF

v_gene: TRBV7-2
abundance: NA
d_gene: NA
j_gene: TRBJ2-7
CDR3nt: TGTGCCAGCAGCACTGACAAAGATCGCTCCTACGAGCAGTACTTC
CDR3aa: CASSTDKDRSYEQYF

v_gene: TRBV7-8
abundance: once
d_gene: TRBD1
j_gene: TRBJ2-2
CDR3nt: TGTGCCAGCAGCTTAGACGGGACAGGGGGCCCCACCGGGGAGCTGTTTTTT
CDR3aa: CASSLDGTGGPTGELFF

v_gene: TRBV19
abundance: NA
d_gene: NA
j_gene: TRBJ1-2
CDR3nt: TGTGCCAGTAGTATTGGAGGGAACTATGGCTACACCTTC
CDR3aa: CASSIGGNYGYTF

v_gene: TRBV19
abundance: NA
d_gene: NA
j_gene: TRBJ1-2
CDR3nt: TGTGCCAGTAGTATTTTTGGCAGTAAACATCCTAACTATGGCTACACCTTC
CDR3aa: CASSIFGSKHPNYGYTF

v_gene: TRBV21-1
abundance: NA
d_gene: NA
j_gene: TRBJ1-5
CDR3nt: TGTGCCAGCAGCGGGGGGGAGGGCAATCAGCCCCAGCATTTT
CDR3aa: CASSGGEGNQPQHF

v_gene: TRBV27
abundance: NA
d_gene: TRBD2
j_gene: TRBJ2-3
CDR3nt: TGTGCCAGTGGATCGGGGGGGACGCAGTATTTT
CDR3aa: CASGSGGTQYF

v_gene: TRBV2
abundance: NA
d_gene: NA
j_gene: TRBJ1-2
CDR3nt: TGTGCCAGCAGTCCAGGTGACTATGGCTACACCTTC
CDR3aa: CASSPGDYGYTF

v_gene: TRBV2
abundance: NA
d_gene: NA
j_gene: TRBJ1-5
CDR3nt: TGTGCCAGCAGTAAGGGGGGGGCAGGTCAGCCCCAGCATTTT
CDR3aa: CASSKGGAGQPQHF

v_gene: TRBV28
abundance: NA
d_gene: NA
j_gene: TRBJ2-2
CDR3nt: TGTGCCAGCAGTGTACAGGGAAGGCCCGGGGAGCTGTTTTTT
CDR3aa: CASSVQGRPGELFF

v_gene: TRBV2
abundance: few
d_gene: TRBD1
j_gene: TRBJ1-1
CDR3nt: TGTGCCAGCAGTGCCGGGACAGGGAACACTGAAGCTTTCTTT
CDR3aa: CASSAGTGNTEAFF

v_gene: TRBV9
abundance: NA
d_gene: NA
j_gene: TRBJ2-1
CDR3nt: TGTGCCAGCAGCGAAGGGGGGGGAACATACAATGAGCAGTTCTTC
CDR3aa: CASSEGGGTYNEQFF

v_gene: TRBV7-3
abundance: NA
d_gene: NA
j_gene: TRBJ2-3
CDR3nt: TGTGCCAGCAGCCCCAGGGTTGGTCCGTTGGGGGATACGCAGTATTTT
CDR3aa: CASSPRVGPLGDTQYF

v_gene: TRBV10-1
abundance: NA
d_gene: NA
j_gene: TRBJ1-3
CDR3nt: TGCGCCAGCAGCGTGGACAGCTCTGGAAACACCATATATTTT
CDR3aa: CASSVDSSGNTIYF

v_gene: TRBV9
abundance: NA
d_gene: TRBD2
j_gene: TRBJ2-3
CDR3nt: TGTGCCAGCAGCGTAGGACGGGGCGGGAGGCCCGTAGATACGCAGTATTTT
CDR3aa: CASSVGRGGRPVDTQYF

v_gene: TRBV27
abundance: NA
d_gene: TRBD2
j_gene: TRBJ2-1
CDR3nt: TGTGCCAGCGCGACTAGCGGGGGTTCCTTTGTTAGGAATGAGCAGTTCTTC
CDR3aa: CASATSGGSFVRNEQFF

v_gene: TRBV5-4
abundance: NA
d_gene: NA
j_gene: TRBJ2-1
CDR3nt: TGTGCCAGCAGCTTGGACTGGCTAGACCCAACCGAACGCCCCGATGAGCAGTTCTTC
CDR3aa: CASSLDWLDPTERPDEQFF

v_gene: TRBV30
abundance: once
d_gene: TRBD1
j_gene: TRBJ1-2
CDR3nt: TGTGCCTGGAGGGGGACAGGGGGTGACTATGGCTACACCTTC
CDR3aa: CAWRGTGGDYGYTF

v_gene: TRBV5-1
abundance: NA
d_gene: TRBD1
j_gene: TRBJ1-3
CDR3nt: TGCGCCAGCAGCCGGGATATATACCAGGGGGTCGGAAACACCATATATTTT
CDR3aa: CASSRDIYQGVGNTIYF

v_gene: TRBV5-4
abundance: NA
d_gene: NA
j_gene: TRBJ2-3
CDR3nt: TGTGCCAGCAGCTCACAGGGGAGGATAACAGATACGCAGTATTTT
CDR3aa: CASSSQGRITDTQYF

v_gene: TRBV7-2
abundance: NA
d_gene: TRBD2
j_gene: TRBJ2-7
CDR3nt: TGTGCCAGCAGCTTTGGGCCCCCCGAGCGGGGGGGCCAAGAGCAGTACTTC
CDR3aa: CASSFGPPERGGQEQYF

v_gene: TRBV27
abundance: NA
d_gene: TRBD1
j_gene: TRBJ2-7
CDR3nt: TGTGCCAGCACCCTCACCGGGACAGGACATTACGAGCAGTACTTC
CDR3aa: CASTLTGTGHYEQYF

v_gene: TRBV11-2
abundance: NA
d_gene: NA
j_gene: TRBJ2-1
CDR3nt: TGTGCCAGCAGCTTCACCCCGCGTGAGCAGTTCTTC
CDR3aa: CASSFTPREQFF

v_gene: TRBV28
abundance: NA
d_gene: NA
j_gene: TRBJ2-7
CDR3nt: TGTGCCAGCAGTTCCCCCCGGGGGAGCTTCTACGAGCAGTACTTC
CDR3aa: CASSSPRGSFYEQYF

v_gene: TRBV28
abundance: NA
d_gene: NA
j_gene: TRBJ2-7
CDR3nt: TGTGCCAGCAGTTTCTTTCGGGGATACGAGCAGTACTTC
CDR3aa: CASSFFRGYEQYF

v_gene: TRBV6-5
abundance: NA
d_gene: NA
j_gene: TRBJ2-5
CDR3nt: TGTGCCAGCAGTTACGGGCAGGGGTTCGGAGAGACCCAGTACTTC
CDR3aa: CASSYGQGFGETQYF